The clone carrying this T cell receptor beta chain was observed a single time. The target antigen is unknown. CDR3 length: 14 amino acids. With 7 bases removed from V and 1 base from J, the gap between germline ends came to 13 bases. From germline, CDR1 is LNHDA and CDR2 SQIVND (reference sequence). This specimen belongs to a study of T cell responses to AZD1222 COVID-19 vaccine. Study-wide findings and caveats: Nearly half of spike-specific TCRs reportedly target variant regions that are unmutated in the B.1.351 and B.1.1.7 variants. Mapped onto spike, vaccine-associated CD4 TCRs spanned it and were dominant at 160-218 and 743-854. The sample set comprised mostly white British donors with more females, and clonal diversity was possibly underestimated.

The table came from immunoSEQ multiplex PCR; TCRdb's copy has only in-frame clones and leaves some out. This table has roughly 120,000 clones, 88% appearing once. V usage is TRBV19 and J usage is TRBJ1-2, with a possible D match to TRBD1 (5 bases). The sequences come from peripheral blood, collected on day 0 of AZD1222 vaccination. The sequence was obtained from an adult in good health. In DNA, the CDR3 is TGTGCCAGTACCCAGGGATCTAATAACTATGGCTACACCTTC. The encoded protein is CASTQGSNNYGYTF.